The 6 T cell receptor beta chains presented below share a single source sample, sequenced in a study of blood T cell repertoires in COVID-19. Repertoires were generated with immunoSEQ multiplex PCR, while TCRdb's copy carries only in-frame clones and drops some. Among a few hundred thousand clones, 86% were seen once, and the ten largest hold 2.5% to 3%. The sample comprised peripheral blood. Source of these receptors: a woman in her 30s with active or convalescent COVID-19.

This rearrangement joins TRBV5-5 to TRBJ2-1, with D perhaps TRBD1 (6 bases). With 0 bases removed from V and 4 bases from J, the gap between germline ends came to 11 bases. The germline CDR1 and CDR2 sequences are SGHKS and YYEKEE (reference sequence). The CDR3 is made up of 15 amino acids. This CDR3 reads CASSLDGQSYNEQFF. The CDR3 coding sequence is TGTGCCAGCAGCTTGGATGGACAGTCTTACAATGAGCAGTTCTTC.

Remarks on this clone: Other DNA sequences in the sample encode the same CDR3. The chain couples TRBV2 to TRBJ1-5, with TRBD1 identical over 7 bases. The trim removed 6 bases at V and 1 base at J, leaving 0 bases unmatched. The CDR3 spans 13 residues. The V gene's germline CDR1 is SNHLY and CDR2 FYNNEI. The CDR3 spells CASRGQSNQPQHF. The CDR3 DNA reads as TGTGCCAGCAGGGGACAGAGCAATCAGCCCCAGCATTTT.

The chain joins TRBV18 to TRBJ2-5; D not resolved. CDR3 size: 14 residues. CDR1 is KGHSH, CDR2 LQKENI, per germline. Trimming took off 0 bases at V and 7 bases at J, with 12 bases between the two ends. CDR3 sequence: CASSPPAGPGTQYF. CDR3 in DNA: TGTGCCAGCTCACCACCGGCCGGCCCAGGGACCCAGTACTTC. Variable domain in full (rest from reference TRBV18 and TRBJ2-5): NAGVMQNPRHLVRRRGQEARLRCSPMKGHSHVYWYRQLPEEGLKFMVYLQKENIIDESGMPKERFSAEFPKEGPSILRIQQVVRGDSAAYFCASSPPAGPGTQYFGPGTRLLVL.

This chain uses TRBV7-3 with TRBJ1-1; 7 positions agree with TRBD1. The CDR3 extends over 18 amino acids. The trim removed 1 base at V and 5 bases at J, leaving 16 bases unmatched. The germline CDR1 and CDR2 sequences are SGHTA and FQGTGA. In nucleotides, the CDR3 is TGTGCCAGCAGCTTAAGGGCGAGAGACAGGGCCCTGAGTACTGAAGCTTTCTTT. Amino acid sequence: CASSLRARDRALSTEAFF.

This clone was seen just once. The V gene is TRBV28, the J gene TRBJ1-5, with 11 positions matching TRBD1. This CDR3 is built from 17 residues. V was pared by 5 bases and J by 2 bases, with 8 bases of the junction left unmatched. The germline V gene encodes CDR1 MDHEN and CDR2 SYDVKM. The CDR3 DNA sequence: TGTGCCAGCAGTCAGGACAGGGGGCGGGGAGGCAATCAGCCCCAGCATTTT. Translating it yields CASSQDRGRGGNQPQHF.

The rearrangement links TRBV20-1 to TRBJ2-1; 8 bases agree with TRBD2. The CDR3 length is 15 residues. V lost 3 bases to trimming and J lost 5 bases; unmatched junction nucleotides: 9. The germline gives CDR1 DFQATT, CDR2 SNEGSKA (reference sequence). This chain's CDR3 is CSASESGLDNNEQFF. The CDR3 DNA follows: TGCAGTGCTAGTGAATCGGGACTAGACAACAATGAGCAGTTCTTC.